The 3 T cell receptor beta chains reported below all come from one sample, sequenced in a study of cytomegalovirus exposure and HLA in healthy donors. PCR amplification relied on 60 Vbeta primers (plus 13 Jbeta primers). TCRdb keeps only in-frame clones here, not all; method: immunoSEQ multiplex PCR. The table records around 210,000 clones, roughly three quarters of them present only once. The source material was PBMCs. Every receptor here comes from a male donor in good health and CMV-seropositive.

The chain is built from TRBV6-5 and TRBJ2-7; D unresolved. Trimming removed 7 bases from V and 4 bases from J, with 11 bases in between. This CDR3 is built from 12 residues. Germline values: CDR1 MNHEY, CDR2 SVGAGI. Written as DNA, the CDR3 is TGTGCCAGCAAATCTGTCGGTTACGAGCAGTACTTC. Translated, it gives CASKSVGYEQYF.

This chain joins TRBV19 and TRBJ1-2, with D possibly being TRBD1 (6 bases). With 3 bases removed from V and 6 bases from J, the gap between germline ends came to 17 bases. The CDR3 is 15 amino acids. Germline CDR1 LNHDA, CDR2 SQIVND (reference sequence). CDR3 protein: CASSIRSAGADGYTF. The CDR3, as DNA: TGTGCCAGTAGTATTCGATCGGCAGGGGCGGATGGCTACACCTTC.

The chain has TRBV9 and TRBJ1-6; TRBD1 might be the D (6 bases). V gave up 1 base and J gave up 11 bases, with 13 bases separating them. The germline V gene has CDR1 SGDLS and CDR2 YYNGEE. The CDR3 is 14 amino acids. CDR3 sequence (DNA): TGTGCCAGCAGCGTACAGGTTGGGGGCGCACCCCTCCACTTT. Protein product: CASSVQVGGAPLHF.